The present T cell receptor (beta chain) was sequenced within a study of technical replicates of blood from a few donors. The CDR3 extends over 18 amino acids. The germline CDR1 and CDR2 sequences are SSHAT and FNYEAQ (reference sequence). For this clone: Its ends do not fully match the called genes, so a read error is possible.

TCRdb's copy holds only in-frame clones and misses some; the assay was immunoSEQ multiplex PCR. The sample holds almost 85,000 clones, roughly 97% seen once. The origin of this receptor is a human donor in good health. The sample taken for sequencing was T cells isolated from PBMCs. The chain combines TRBV7-7 with TRBJ2-2, with 7 bases that match TRBD1. CDR3 residues: CASSQTGTAYRNTGELFF. The CDR3 DNA is TGTGCTAGCAGTCAAACCGGGACAGCCTATAGGAACACCGGGGAGCTGTTTTTT.